The sequence of this TCR beta chain was determined in a study of beta chain features in type 1 diabetes. Donors underwent one heparinised blood draw, about 0.12 L on average. Comments on this clone: Its antigen is unidentified.

V lost 3 bases to trimming and J lost 0 bases, with 15 bases between them. This CDR3 is 15 amino acids long. The germline CDR1 and CDR2 sequences are GTSNPN and SVGIG (reference sequence). Expressed TCRB transcripts were sequenced because the isolated RNA had all been reverse transcribed beforehand. Here immunoSEQ multiplex PCR was the method, and the copy in TCRdb shows in-frame clones only, minus some. This table holds hundreds of thousands of clones, about an eighth found once. Findings and limits, study-wide: The naive, central memory and Treg TCRB repertoires showed an apparent similarity that was greater among patients than among healthy donors. Resolution of whether HLA type affects TCRB rearrangement was not achieved here. All four CD4+ subsets from Type 1 diabetes patients carried moderately but significantly shorter TCRB CDR3s.

Sequencing input: naive CD4+ T cells from blood. The sequence came from a man between 18 and 29 years old with type 1 diabetes. The rearrangement uses TRBV30 and TRBJ2-7; D perhaps matches TRBD1 (6 bases). In nucleotides, the CDR3 is TGTGCCTGGAGCGTGGGACACTTGAGCTCCTACGAGCAGTACTTC. Translating gives CAWSVGHLSSYEQYF.